This passage covers 31 T cell receptor beta chains from one sample sequenced in a study of cytomegalovirus exposure and HLA in healthy donors. 60 Vbeta and 13 Jbeta primers were used in PCR. Clones were read by immunoSEQ multiplex PCR, and TCRdb kept only the in-frame ones, dropping some. The table lists roughly 110,000 clones, roughly three quarters of them singletons, with around 12% in the top ten. Sequencing was carried out using PBMCs. These receptors were collected from a woman aged 40 to 50 in good health and CMV-seropositive.

The chain has TRBV5-1 and TRBJ2-2; 7 nucleotides agree with TRBD1. This CDR3 is 17 amino acids long. Germline CDR1 is SGHRS and CDR2 is YFSETQ. The J segment lost 0 bases and the V segment lost 4 bases, leaving 9 bases of the junction unmatched. Here the CDR3 DNA reads TGCGCCAGCAGCAGCTACAGGGGTCCCTCGAACACCGGGGAGCTGTTTTTT. As protein: CASSSYRGPSNTGELFF.

This clone has a handful of counts. The chain has TRBV30 and TRBJ1-2; the D gene is possibly TRBD1 (5 bases). Germline values: CDR1 GTSNPN, CDR2 SVGIG (reference sequence). The CDR3 runs 13 residues. V was pared by 5 bases and J by 5 bases, with 15 bases between. CDR3 sequence: CAWVDRVGYGYTF. CDR3 nucleotide sequence: TGTGCCTGGGTTGACAGAGTGGGGTATGGCTACACCTTC.

This chain connects TRBV5-1 to TRBJ2-7; possible D gene TRBD1, 6 bases. The CDR3 runs 15 residues. Germline CDR1 and CDR2: SGHRS and YFSETQ. Trimming left V 1 base short and J 5 bases short, with 16 bases between. The CDR3 is CASSLTPDSLDEQYF. The CDR3 DNA sequence: TGCGCCAGCAGCTTGACCCCGGACAGTCTGGACGAGCAGTACTTC.

The genes are TRBV10-2 and TRBJ2-7; D unclear. V lost 4 bases to trimming and J lost 2 bases, with 9 bases between them. CDR3 length equals 13 residues. CDR1 and CDR2 (germline): WSHSY, SAAADI. This CDR3 is CASSVPSAYEQYF. CDR3 coding DNA: TGCGCCAGCAGTGTTCCCAGTGCCTACGAGCAGTACTTC.

The chain employs TRBV19 and TRBJ1-2; D perhaps matches TRBD1 (6 bases). Germline CDR1 LNHDA, CDR2 SQIVND (reference sequence). Trimming took off 1 base at V and 4 bases at J, with 10 bases between the two ends. The CDR3 consists of 14 residues. CDR3 protein: CASSIGGQIYGYTF. The CDR3 region has the DNA TGTGCCAGTAGTATAGGCGGACAGATCTATGGCTACACCTTC.

Only a few counts were recorded for this clone. The chain uses TRBV6-6 and TRBJ1-2; TRBD1 matches 9 bases. The CDR3 is made up of 13 amino acids. The V gene's germline CDR1 is MNHNY and CDR2 SVGAGI (reference sequence). The J segment lost 7 bases and the V segment lost 5 bases, leaving 5 bases of the junction unmatched. CDR3 in amino acids: CASSGDRGAGYTF. The CDR3 DNA reads as TGTGCCAGCAGTGGAGACAGGGGGGCTGGCTACACCTTC.

The chain employs TRBV10-1 and TRBJ2-3; 8 nucleotides align to TRBD2. V shed 9 bases and J 2 bases; nucleotides not matched to a gene: 13. The CDR3 contains 16 residues. Per germline, CDR1 WNHNN and CDR2 SYGVQD (reference sequence). The CDR3 here is CARTSGYKIVTDTQYF. DNA of the CDR3: TGCGCCAGAACTAGCGGCTATAAAATAGTCACAGATACGCAGTATTTT.

CDR3 amino acids: CASSEAAASTDTQYF. In DNA form, the CDR3 reads TGTGCCAGCAGTGAAGCGGCTGCCTCCACAGATACGCAGTATTTT. The J gene is TRBJ2-3, the V gene TRBV6-1; D is unresolved. The germline V gene has CDR1 MNHNS and CDR2 SASEGT. The CDR3 has 15 residues. The germline V and J ends were trimmed by 0 bases and 2 bases, with 9 bases remaining between them.

J is TRBJ1-2 and V is TRBV5-1, with D unclear. Germline lookup yields CDR1 SGHRS and CDR2 YFSETQ. This CDR3 is built from 15 residues. V lost 0 bases, J lost 7 bases, and 16 bases lay in between. Here the CDR3 DNA reads TGCGCCAGCAGCTTGGCCGGAGGGTCTAGGAGTGGCTACACCTTC. It encodes CASSLAGGSRSGYTF.

CDR3 protein: CASSSGLPRSSYEQYF. Here the CDR3 DNA reads TGTGCCAGTAGTTCGGGACTGCCCAGGAGCTCCTACGAGCAGTACTTC. The V call is TRBV19, the J call TRBJ2-7; a weak D match, TRBD2 (6 bases). Trimming pared 5 bases from V and 0 bases from J, leaving 17 bases between. This CDR3 comprises 16 residues. The germline CDR1 and CDR2 sequences are LNHDA and SQIVND (reference sequence).

This clone has a single count. V and J are TRBV6-6 and TRBJ2-3; 11 bases line up with TRBD1. The V gene's germline CDR1 is MNHNY and CDR2 SVGAGI (reference sequence). Trimming at V came to 7 bases and at J to 3 bases, leaving 3 bases not matched to a gene. There are 14 residues in the CDR3. For the CDR3, the DNA is TGTGCCAGCATGGGGACAGGGGGTACAGATACGCAGTATTTT. Translated: CASMGTGGTDTQYF.

The chain joins TRBV21-1 to TRBJ2-7; the tabulated D call, TRBD1, remains unverified against the DNA. TRBV21-1 is designated a pseudogene. The CDR3 totals 18 residues. The CDR3 sequence: CASSKFDRGRDCHYEQYF. In DNA, the CDR3 is TGTGCCAGCAGCAAATTCGACAGGGGGCGCGACTGCCACTACGAGCAGTACTTC.

About this clone itself: The junction differs from germline at one of its ends, possibly a read error. This chain links TRBV6-5 with TRBJ1-1; tentative D call: TRBD1 (6 bases). This CDR3 region has 15 residues. Germline V gene lookup returns CDR1 MNHEY and CDR2 SVGAGI. The CDR3 sequence: CASSNSGARDTEAFF. Written as DNA, the CDR3 is TGTGCCAGCAGTAACTCGGGGGCGCGAGACACTGAAGCTTTCTTT.

The chain couples TRBV30 to TRBJ1-2, with a tentative D call TRBD1 (5 bases). CDR1 is GTSNPN, CDR2 SVGIG, per germline (reference sequence). CDR3 length: 13 amino acids. The V and J ends lost 0 bases and 7 bases respectively, with 12 bases between them. CDR3 sequence reads: CAWSVRGIGGYTF. CDR3 DNA: TGTGCCTGGAGTGTACGGGGGATAGGTGGCTACACCTTC.

The chain combines TRBV7-2 with TRBJ2-1; D is unresolved. With 5 bases removed from V and 7 bases from J, the gap between germline ends came to 9 bases. Germline CDR1 reads SGHTA; CDR2 reads FQGNSA. This CDR3 has 12 amino acids. This CDR3 reads CASSPFRNEQFF. The CDR3 DNA is TGTGCCAGCAGCCCTTTTCGGAATGAGCAGTTCTTC.

V is TRBV7-9 and J is TRBJ2-1, with TRBD2 matching 7 bases. The germline gives CDR1 SEHNR, CDR2 FQNEAQ (reference sequence). The CDR3 consists of 18 residues. Losses at the gene ends were 5 bases for V and 3 bases for J; bases not matched to a gene: 16. This CDR3 reads CASSPPLYGGGLYNEQFF. The DNA of the CDR3 is TGTGCCAGCAGCCCGCCGTTGTATGGCGGGGGACTCTACAATGAGCAGTTCTTC.

CDR3 region: CASSEAPSGGYNEQFF. The CDR3 DNA sequence: TGTGCCAGCAGTGAAGCGCCTAGCGGGGGATACAATGAGCAGTTCTTC. The chain employs TRBV2 and TRBJ2-1, with 10 nucleotides matching TRBD2. V shed 0 bases, J shed 4 bases, and the junction held 3 bases outside the gene matches. This CDR3 comprises 16 residues. Germline V gives CDR1 SNHLY, CDR2 FYNNEI.

The rearrangement joins TRBV5-1 to TRBJ1-1, with a possible D match to TRBD1 (6 bases). The V gene lost 2 bases and the J gene lost 5 bases, with 13 bases spanning the gap. Germline CDR1 reads SGHRS; CDR2 reads YFSETQ. The CDR3 extends over 14 amino acids. CDR3 residues: CASSLGGSGTEAFF. The CDR3 DNA reads TGCGCCAGCAGCTTAGGGGGTTCAGGGACTGAAGCTTTCTTT. Full variable domain (rest looked up from reference TRBV5-1 and TRBJ1-1): KAGVTQTPRYLIKTRGQQVTLSCSPISGHRSVSWYQQTPGQGLQFLFEYFSETQRNKGNFPGRFSGRQFSNSRSEMNVSTLELGDSALYLCASSLGGSGTEAFFGQGTRLTVV.

The chain couples TRBV29-1 to TRBJ1-2, with D perhaps matching TRBD1 (5 bases). The CDR3 is made up of 14 amino acids. Trimming cost V 5 bases and J 7 bases, with 20 bases left between them. From germline, CDR1 is SQVTM and CDR2 ANQGSEA. Written as DNA, the CDR3 is TGCAGCGTTACGCGCCAGGGAATGGTCGGTGGCTACACCTTC. As protein: CSVTRQGMVGGYTF. The full variable domain, its missing parts supplied by reference TRBV29-1 and TRBJ1-2, is SAVISQKPSRDICQRGTSLTIQCQVDSQVTMMFWYRQQPGQSLTLIATANQGSEATYESGFVIDKFPISRPNLTFSTLTVSNMSPEDSSIYLCSVTRQGMVGGYTFGSGTRLTVV.

This chain links TRBV6-6 with TRBJ2-3; TRBD2 might be the D (6 bases). V was pared by 6 bases and J by 4 bases, with 11 bases between. This CDR3 region has 13 residues. Germline-derived CDR1 and CDR2 are MNHNY and SVGAGI (reference sequence). CDR3 sequence: CASRTPGADTQYF. The CDR3, as DNA: TGTGCCAGCAGAACTCCGGGGGCAGATACGCAGTATTTT.

This rearrangement joins TRBV5-1 to TRBJ1-1, with D possibly TRBD1 on 5 matching bases. Per the germline V gene, CDR1 is SGHRS and CDR2 is YFSETQ. This CDR3 comprises 15 residues. V was pared by 4 bases and J by 4 bases, with 17 bases between. CDR3 nucleotides: TGCGCCAGCAGCCCGGTAGTAGGGGATTTCACTGAAGCTTTCTTT. Translation: CASSPVVGDFTEAFF.

The chain uses TRBV4-2 and TRBJ2-3, with D hard to call. Germline lookup yields CDR1 LGHNA and CDR2 YNFKEQ. CDR3 length: 17 amino acids. The V gene lost 1 base and the J gene lost 1 base, with 15 bases spanning the gap. The CDR3 here is CASSQGEFEFRTDTQYF. The DNA for the CDR3 is TGTGCCAGCAGCCAAGGCGAGTTTGAATTTCGCACAGATACGCAGTATTTT.

The chain employs TRBV9 and TRBJ2-7; tentatively, D is TRBD1 (6 bases). The CDR3 spans 14 residues. Trimming pared 3 bases from V and 0 bases from J, leaving 10 bases between. Germline V CDR1 and CDR2: SGDLS, YYNGEE. The CDR3 is CASSGRQDSYEQYF. The CDR3 DNA reads as TGTGCCAGCAGCGGACGACAGGACTCCTACGAGCAGTACTTC.

The chain combines TRBV6-6 with TRBJ1-1; maybe TRBD1 (5 bases). The CDR3 extends over 12 amino acids. Trimming cost V 8 bases and J 8 bases, with 15 bases left between them. Germline CDR1 and CDR2: MNHNY and SVGAGI (reference sequence). CDR3 DNA sequence: TGTGCCAGCGAGCGGCCCGGGGGGGAAGCTTTCTTT. Residues: CASERPGGEAFF.

Concerning this clone: This sample also contains other DNA sequences that code for the same CDR3. The chain links TRBV30 to TRBJ2-6; 7 bases line up with TRBD1. Germline CDR1 and CDR2: GTSNPN and SVGIG (reference sequence). J lost 2 bases, V lost 5 bases, and 3 bases had no gene match. This CDR3 has 14 residues. As DNA, the CDR3 is TGTGCCTGGGATGACAGGGCTGGGGCCAACGTCCTGACTTTC. It translates to CAWDDRAGANVLTF.

In its sample, this clone was seen a few times. An end of the junction does not agree with germline; a read error may underlie this. V usage is TRBV10-2 and J usage is TRBJ1-2, with TRBD1 matching 7 bases. Germline V gene lookup returns CDR1 WSHSY and CDR2 SAAADI. The CDR3 runs to 15 residues. CDR3 coding DNA: TGTGCCAGCAGCCCCCTCCGACAGGGAAGCTATGGCTACACCTTC. Its translation: CASSPLRQGSYGYTF.

The chain carries TRBV9 and TRBJ1-2, with no clear D. The germline V gene has CDR1 SGDLS and CDR2 YYNGEE. Trimming cost V 0 bases and J 8 bases, with 11 bases left between them. This CDR3 is built from 13 residues. The CDR3, as DNA: TGTGCCAGCAGCGTAGGACCCCTGAGGGGCTACACCTTC. Translation: CASSVGPLRGYTF. The variable domain in full, completed from reference TRBV9 and TRBJ1-2, reads DSGVTQTPKHLITATGQRVTLRCSPRSGDLSVYWYQQSLDQGLQFLIQYYNGEERAKGNILERFSAQQFPDLHSELNLSSLELGDSALYFCASSVGPLRGYTFGSGTRLTVV.

The chain carries TRBV5-1 and TRBJ1-2; 10 bases are a match to TRBD1. The germline CDR1 and CDR2 sequences are SGHRS and YFSETQ. V was clipped by 3 bases and J by 8 bases; unmatched bases: 10. This CDR3 is built from 15 residues. The CDR3 DNA reads TGCGCCAGCAGCTCGGCCGGGACAGGGGAAATCGGCTACACCTTC. Residues: CASSSAGTGEIGYTF.

This chain connects TRBV5-1 to TRBJ2-3, with 10 bases aligning to TRBD2. Looked up from germline, CDR1 is SGHRS and CDR2 is YFSETQ. J lost 5 bases, V lost 3 bases, and 9 bases had no gene match. The CDR3 runs 16 residues. Here the CDR3 reads CASSSQAGGPGDTQYF. The CDR3, as DNA: TGCGCCAGCAGCTCCCAAGCGGGGGGGCCTGGAGATACGCAGTATTTT.

This chain uses TRBV19 with TRBJ1-1, with 8 bases aligning to TRBD1. The CDR3 consists of 15 residues. With V trimmed by 7 bases and J by 10 bases, 17 bases remained unmatched. Germline CDR1 reads LNHDA; CDR2 reads SQIVND (reference sequence). In nucleotides, the CDR3 is TGTGCCAGTATCGACAGGGGAGGCGACGGACGGGTAGCTTTCTTT. This translates into CASIDRGGDGRVAFF.

As to this clone: Other DNA sequences in the sample encode the same CDR3. The rearrangement joins TRBV5-1 to TRBJ2-7; 8 nucleotides line up with TRBD1. Germline CDR1 reads SGHRS; CDR2 reads YFSETQ. With V trimmed by 2 bases and J by 4 bases, 5 bases remained unmatched. The CDR3 sequence is 14 residues long. CDR3 DNA sequence: TGCGCCAGCAGCTTCGGGACAGGTAATTACGAGCAGTACTTC. Protein product: CASSFGTGNYEQYF.